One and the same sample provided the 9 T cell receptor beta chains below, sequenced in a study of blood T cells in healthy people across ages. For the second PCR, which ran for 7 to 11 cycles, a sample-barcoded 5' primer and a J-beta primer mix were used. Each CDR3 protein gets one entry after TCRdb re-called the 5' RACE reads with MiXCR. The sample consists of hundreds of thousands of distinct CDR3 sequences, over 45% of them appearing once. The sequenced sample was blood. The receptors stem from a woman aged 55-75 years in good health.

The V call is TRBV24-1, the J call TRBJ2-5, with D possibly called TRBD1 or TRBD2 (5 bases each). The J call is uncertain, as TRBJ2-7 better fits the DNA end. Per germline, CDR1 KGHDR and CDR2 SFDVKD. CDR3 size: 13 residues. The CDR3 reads CATSDLWGSEQYF. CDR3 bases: TGTGCCACCAGTGATTTGTGGGGGTCCGAGCAGTACTTC.

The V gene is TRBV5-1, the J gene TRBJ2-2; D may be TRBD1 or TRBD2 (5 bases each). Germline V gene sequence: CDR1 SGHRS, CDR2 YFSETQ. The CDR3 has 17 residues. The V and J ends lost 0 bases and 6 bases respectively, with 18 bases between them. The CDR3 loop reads CASSLVGADWDAGELFF. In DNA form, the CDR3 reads TGCGCCAGCAGCTTGGTCGGGGCCGATTGGGACGCCGGGGAGCTGTTTTTT.

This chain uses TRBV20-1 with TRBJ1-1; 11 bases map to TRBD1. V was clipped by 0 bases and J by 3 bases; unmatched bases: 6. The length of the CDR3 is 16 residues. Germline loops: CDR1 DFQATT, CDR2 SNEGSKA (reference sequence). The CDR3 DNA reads TGCAGTGCTAGAGATCAAAGGACAGGGGGCTACACTGAAGCTTTCTTT. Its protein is CSARDQRTGGYTEAFF.

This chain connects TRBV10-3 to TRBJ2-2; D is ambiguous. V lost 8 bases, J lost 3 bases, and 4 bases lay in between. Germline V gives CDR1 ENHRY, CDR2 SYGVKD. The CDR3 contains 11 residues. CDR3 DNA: TGTGCCATCCGGGACACCGGGGAGCTGTTTTTT. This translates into CAIRDTGELFF.

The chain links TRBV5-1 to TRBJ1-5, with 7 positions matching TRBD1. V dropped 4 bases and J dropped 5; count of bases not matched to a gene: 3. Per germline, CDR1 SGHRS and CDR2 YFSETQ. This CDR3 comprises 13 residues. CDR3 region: CASSVTGDQPQHF. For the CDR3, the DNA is TGCGCCAGCAGCGTAACAGGGGATCAGCCCCAGCATTTT.

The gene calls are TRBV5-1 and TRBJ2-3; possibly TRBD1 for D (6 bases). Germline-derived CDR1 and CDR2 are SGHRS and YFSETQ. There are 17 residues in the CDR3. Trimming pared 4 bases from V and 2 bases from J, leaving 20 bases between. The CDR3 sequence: CASSPMFAGAITDTQYF. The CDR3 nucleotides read TGCGCCAGCAGCCCCATGTTTGCAGGGGCAATCACAGATACGCAGTATTTT.

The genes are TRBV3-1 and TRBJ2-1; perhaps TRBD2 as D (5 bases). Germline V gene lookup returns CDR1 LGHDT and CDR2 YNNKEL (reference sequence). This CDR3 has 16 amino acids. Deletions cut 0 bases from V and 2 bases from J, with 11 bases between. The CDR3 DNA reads TGTGCCAGCAGCCAAGACAGAGCGGTCGCCTACAATGAGCAGTTCTTC. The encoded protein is CASSQDRAVAYNEQFF.

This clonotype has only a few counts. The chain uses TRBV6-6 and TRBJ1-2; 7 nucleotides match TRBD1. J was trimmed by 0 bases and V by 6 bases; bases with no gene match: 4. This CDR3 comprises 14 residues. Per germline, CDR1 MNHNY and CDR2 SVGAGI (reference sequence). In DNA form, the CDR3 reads TGTGCCAGCAGACGGGACAGTGCTAACTATGGCTACACCTTC. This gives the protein CASRRDSANYGYTF.

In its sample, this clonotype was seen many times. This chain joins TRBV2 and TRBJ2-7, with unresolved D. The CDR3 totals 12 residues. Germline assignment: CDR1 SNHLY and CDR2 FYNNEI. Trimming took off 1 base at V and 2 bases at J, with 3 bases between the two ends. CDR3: CASSEGPYEQYF. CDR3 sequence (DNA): TGTGCCAGCAGTGAAGGCCCCTACGAGCAGTACTTC.